The 25 T cell receptor beta chains reported below all come from one sample, sequenced in a study of cytomegalovirus exposure and HLA in healthy donors. Primers for the PCR totalled 60 Vbeta and 13 Jbeta. Repertoires were generated with immunoSEQ multiplex PCR, while TCRdb's copy carries only in-frame clones and drops some. Counted here are some 160,000 clones, about 72% occurring once; the ten biggest clones make up approximately 4.3%. Sequencing was performed on PBMCs. Every receptor here comes from a man in his sixties in good health and CMV-seronegative.

Concerning this clone: Other DNA sequences within the sample encode an identical CDR3. V and J are TRBV7-3 and TRBJ2-3; possibly TRBD2 for D (5 bases). Between the trimmed V and J ends, which lost 0 bases and 4 bases, there was a span of 5 bases. The CDR3 runs 13 residues. The germline CDR1 and CDR2 sequences are SGHTA and FQGTGA. The chain's CDR3 is CASSLTGADTQYF. The CDR3 bases are TGTGCCAGCAGCTTAACCGGGGCAGATACGCAGTATTTT.

The rearrangement uses TRBV28 and TRBJ1-3; D perhaps matches TRBD1 (6 bases). Germline V gene lookup returns CDR1 MDHEN and CDR2 SYDVKM. V lost 5 bases and J lost 2, with 7 bases in between. This CDR3 is built from 13 residues. The CDR3 DNA sequence: TGTGCCAGCAGTACAGGGACTGGAAACACCATATATTTT. This translates into CASSTGTGNTIYF.

The chain recombines TRBV9 with TRBJ2-1, with 7 positions matching TRBD2. Looked up from germline, CDR1 is SGDLS and CDR2 is YYNGEE. The CDR3 spans 21 residues. V lost 4 bases to trimming and J lost 13 bases; unmatched junction nucleotides: 35. The CDR3 nucleotides are TGTGCCAGCAGCCTCTTAGGTGGAGGATCGATTTTGCCCGCGGGGGTAGATTCTCAGTTCTTC. Translating it yields CASSLLGGGSILPAGVDSQFF.

This clone was seen a few times. The chain combines TRBV19 with TRBJ2-3, with 12 bases fitting TRBD2. J was trimmed by 4 bases and V by 1 base; bases with no gene match: 0. Per the germline V gene, CDR1 is LNHDA and CDR2 is SQIVND (reference sequence). The CDR3 sequence is 15 residues long. CDR3 nucleotide sequence: TGTGCCAGTAGTATAGCTAGCGGGAGGGCAGATACGCAGTATTTT. Translated, it gives CASSIASGRADTQYF.

The chain uses TRBV19 and TRBJ2-7; 9 bases line up with TRBD1. The V gene's germline CDR1 is LNHDA and CDR2 SQIVND (reference sequence). The CDR3 loop spans 16 amino acids. J lost 2 bases, V lost 6 bases, and 11 bases had no gene match. CDR3 in amino acids: CASSPLPGQGAYEQYF. CDR3 coding DNA: TGTGCCAGTAGCCCCCTCCCGGGACAGGGAGCCTACGAGCAGTACTTC.

The J gene is TRBJ1-5, the V gene TRBV5-5, with 7 bases fitting TRBD1. The trim removed 2 bases at V and 0 bases at J, leaving 8 bases unmatched. The CDR3 is 17 amino acids. Germline CDR1 and CDR2: SGHKS and YYEKEE (reference sequence). This CDR3 is CASSFLGQVNSNQPQHF. The CDR3 coding sequence is TGTGCCAGCAGCTTCTTAGGACAGGTGAATAGCAATCAGCCCCAGCATTTT.

This clone was counted between two and nine times. The chain combines TRBV7-2 with TRBJ1-5; maybe TRBD1 (5 bases). The germline gives CDR1 SGHTA, CDR2 FQGNSA. The germline V and J ends were trimmed by 4 bases and 2 bases, with 6 bases remaining between them. The CDR3 is 13 amino acids. The CDR3 nucleotides read TGTGCCAGCAGCTCACAGGGCAATCAGCCCCAGCATTTT. Protein: CASSSQGNQPQHF.

V and J are TRBV5-4 and TRBJ2-3; no definite D call. Germline loops: CDR1 SGHNT, CDR2 YYREEE (reference sequence). This CDR3 has 12 residues. Trimming cost V 4 bases and J 4 bases, with 7 bases left between them. As DNA, the CDR3 is TGTGCCAGCAGCCTCTGGCCAGATACGCAGTATTTT. Its protein product is CASSLWPDTQYF.

In nucleotides, the CDR3 is TGCGCCAGCAGGGACCTGGGGGGTATAGGATCCTACAATGAGCAGTTCTTC. Translation gives CASRDLGGIGSYNEQFF. The chain recombines TRBV5-1 with TRBJ2-1; D may be TRBD2 (6 bases). Deletions cut 5 bases from V and 1 base from J, with 19 bases between. Germline assignment: CDR1 SGHRS and CDR2 YFSETQ. The CDR3 is 17 residues long.

The chain couples TRBV2 to TRBJ1-5, with D uncertain. V lost 0 bases, J lost 5 bases, and 11 bases lay in between. Germline V CDR1 and CDR2: SNHLY, FYNNEI. This CDR3 comprises 15 residues. The DNA of the CDR3 is TGTGCCAGCAGTGAAGCTGGGGAGTGGGATCAGCCCCAGCATTTT. It codes for CASSEAGEWDQPQHF.

This clone has just one count. V is TRBV14 and J is TRBJ2-3; D is undetermined. CDR1 is SGHDN, CDR2 FVKESK, per germline. The CDR3 length is 14 residues. Trimming took off 1 base at V and 3 bases at J, with 8 bases between the two ends. The CDR3 nucleotides read TGTGCCAGCAGCCAAGGGCTCAGGACAGATACGCAGTATTTT. Translating it yields CASSQGLRTDTQYF.

This clone was found a few times. This chain joins TRBV5-1 and TRBJ1-5, with TRBD1 matching 8 bases. Germline CDR1 is SGHRS and CDR2 is YFSETQ. The CDR3 length is 15 residues. Trimming removed 0 bases from V and 1 base from J; junction bases left unmatched: 0. CDR3 residues: CASSLDRGSNQPQHF. In nucleotides, the CDR3 is TGCGCCAGCAGCTTGGACAGGGGGAGCAATCAGCCCCAGCATTTT.

The chain employs TRBV6-1 and TRBJ2-7, with D possibly TRBD1 on 7 matching bases. The germline CDR1 and CDR2 sequences are MNHNS and SASEGT. Trimming removed 1 base from V and 7 bases from J, with 11 bases in between. The CDR3 spans 13 residues. The DNA of the CDR3 is TGTGCCAGCAGTGAAGATCCAGGGGGGGAGCAGTACTTC. Its translation: CASSEDPGGEQYF.

The chain links TRBV7-9 to TRBJ2-1; 9 nucleotides line up with TRBD2. The germline CDR1 and CDR2 sequences are SEHNR and FQNEAQ (reference sequence). The CDR3 spans 12 residues. The junction had 4 bases not matched to a gene; V was cut back by 7 bases and J by 9 bases. CDR3 in DNA: TGTGCCAGCACCCGTAGCGGGGGTGAGCAGTTCTTC. Residues: CASTRSGGEQFF.

The chain links TRBV28 to TRBJ1-3; 8 positions match TRBD1. Losses at the gene ends were 8 bases for V and 6 bases for J; bases not matched to a gene: 6. Germline CDR1 and CDR2: MDHEN and SYDVKM. The CDR3 runs to 13 residues. CDR3 region: CASGQGRLNTIYF. The DNA for the CDR3 is TGTGCCAGCGGACAGGGTCGGTTAAACACCATATATTTT.

V gene TRBV4-3 combines with J gene TRBJ1-5; D gene unclear. The V gene lost 4 bases and the J gene lost 5 bases, with 9 bases spanning the gap. Germline loops: CDR1 LGHNA, CDR2 YSLEER. There are 13 residues in the CDR3. In DNA, the CDR3 is TGCGCCAGCAGCCCAACCCGGGATCAGCCCCAGCATTTT. It codes for CASSPTRDQPQHF.

Notes on this clone: Other DNA variants within this sample encode the same CDR3. The rearrangement joins TRBV4-2 to TRBJ2-7; 12 nucleotides line up with TRBD2. CDR1 and CDR2 from the germline V gene are LGHNA and YNFKEQ. The ends lost 5 bases at V and 0 bases at J; junction bases unmatched: 2. The CDR3 consists of 15 residues. In DNA, the CDR3 is TGTGCCAGCAGCTTGACTAGCGGGGGCTCCTACGAGCAGTACTTC. Amino acid sequence: CASSLTSGGSYEQYF.

In DNA, the CDR3 is TGTGCCTGGAAAAATGAAGGGGTGAACACTGAAGCTTTCTTT. Translated, it gives CAWKNEGVNTEAFF. V gene TRBV30 combines with J gene TRBJ1-1, with D possibly matching TRBD1 (5 bases). Germline V gives CDR1 GTSNPN, CDR2 SVGIG (reference sequence). Trimming stripped 4 bases from V and 0 bases from J, with 12 bases between. The CDR3 consists of 14 residues.

This clone showed up just once. CDR3 sequence reads: CASSEGAATDTQYF. CDR3 bases: TGTGCCAGCAGTGAAGGGGCAGCCACAGATACGCAGTATTTT. The rearrangement links TRBV2 to TRBJ2-3; D is undetermined. Trimming took off 1 base at V and 2 bases at J, with 7 bases between the two ends. The CDR3 length is 14 residues. The germline V gene encodes CDR1 SNHLY and CDR2 FYNNEI.

The V gene is TRBV29-1, the J gene TRBJ2-1; weak D call: TRBD1 (6 bases). The germline CDR1 and CDR2 sequences are SQVTM and ANQGSEA. Deletions cut 4 bases from V and 5 bases from J, with 12 bases between. The CDR3 covers 13 residues. The CDR3 nucleotides read TGCAGCGTTGGGCAGGGGTTGAACAATGAGCAGTTCTTC. Translation gives CSVGQGLNNEQFF.

The chain employs TRBV5-6 and TRBJ1-4, with 8 bases that match TRBD1. CDR1 and CDR2 (germline): SGHDT, YYEEEE. The length of the CDR3 is 15 residues. Losses at the gene ends were 0 bases for V and 7 bases for J; bases not matched to a gene: 5. CDR3 sequence reads: CASSLVGQGPEKLFF. The CDR3 coding sequence is TGTGCCAGCAGCTTGGTAGGACAGGGACCTGAAAAACTGTTTTTT.

The chain links TRBV7-3 to TRBJ1-1; tentative D call: TRBD1 (6 bases). This CDR3 spans 13 amino acids. V lost 4 bases and J 3 bases, leaving 9 bases between the germline ends. From germline, CDR1 is SGHTA and CDR2 FQGTGA. The chain's CDR3 is CASSSGVHTEAFF. CDR3 nucleotide sequence: TGTGCCAGCAGCTCAGGGGTGCACACTGAAGCTTTCTTT.

This clone was detected only a few times. The rearrangement joins TRBV6-5 to TRBJ2-5; D not resolved. V was pared by 5 bases and J by 4 bases, with 5 bases between. This CDR3 region has 11 residues. From germline, CDR1 is MNHEY and CDR2 SVGAGI. This chain's CDR3 is CASSRGETQYF. The DNA for the CDR3 is TGTGCCAGCAGTCGAGGAGAGACCCAGTACTTC.

Points on this clone: Sequence at one end of the junction differs from germline and may be a read error. The rearrangement uses TRBV27 and TRBJ2-3, with TRBD2 identical over 10 bases. Germline V gives CDR1 MNHEY, CDR2 SMNVEV (reference sequence). This CDR3 is 15 amino acids long. CDR3 region: CAGSWLAGGTDTQYF. DNA of the CDR3: TGTGCCGGCAGTTGGCTAGCGGGAGGCACAGATACGCAGTATTTT.

The chain joins TRBV15 to TRBJ2-5; TRBD1 is a possible D gene (5 bases). There are 15 residues in the CDR3. Trimming took 1 base from V and 5 from J, leaving 14 bases between them. The germline V gene encodes CDR1 LNHNV and CDR2 YYDKDF (reference sequence). The CDR3 loop reads CATSRARADGETQYF. In DNA form, the CDR3 reads TGTGCCACCAGCAGAGCCAGGGCGGACGGGGAGACCCAGTACTTC.